The T cell receptor (beta chain) under discussion was sequenced for a study of cytomegalovirus exposure and HLA in healthy donors. PCR was performed using 60 Vbeta and 13 Jbeta primers. Here immunoSEQ multiplex PCR was the method, and the copy in TCRdb shows in-frame clones only, minus some. The sample consists of 150,000 to 200,000 clones, around 86% of them appearing once. CDR1 MNHEY and CDR2 SVGAGI come from the germline V gene. This CDR3 is built from 13 residues. V trimming: 8 bases; J trimming: 2 bases; junction bases outside the gene matches: 6. The clonotype was recovered from a woman aged 18-29 years in good health and CMV-seronegative. Sequenced material: PBMCs. V is TRBV6-5 and J is TRBJ2-7; 7 nucleotides align to TRBD1. For the CDR3, the DNA is TGTGCCAGCCGGGACAGCCGAACCTACGAGCAGTACTTC. It codes for CASRDSRTYEQYF.